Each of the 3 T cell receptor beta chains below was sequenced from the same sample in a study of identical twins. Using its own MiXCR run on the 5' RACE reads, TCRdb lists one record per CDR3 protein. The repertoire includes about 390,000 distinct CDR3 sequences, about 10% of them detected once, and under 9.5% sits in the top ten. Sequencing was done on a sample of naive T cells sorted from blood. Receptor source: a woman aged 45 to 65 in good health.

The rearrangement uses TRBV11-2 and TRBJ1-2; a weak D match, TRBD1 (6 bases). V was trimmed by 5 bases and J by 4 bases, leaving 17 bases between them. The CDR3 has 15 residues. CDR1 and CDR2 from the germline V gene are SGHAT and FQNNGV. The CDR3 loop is CASSQGQSHSYGYTF. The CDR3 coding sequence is TGTGCCAGCAGCCAAGGACAGAGTCATTCCTATGGCTACACCTTC.

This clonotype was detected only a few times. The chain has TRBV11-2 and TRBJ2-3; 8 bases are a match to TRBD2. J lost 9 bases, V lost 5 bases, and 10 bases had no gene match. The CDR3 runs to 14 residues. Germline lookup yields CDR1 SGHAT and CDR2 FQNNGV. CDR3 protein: CASSQGLARATQYF. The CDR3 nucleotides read TGTGCCAGCAGCCAAGGACTAGCCCGGGCGACGCAGTATTTT.

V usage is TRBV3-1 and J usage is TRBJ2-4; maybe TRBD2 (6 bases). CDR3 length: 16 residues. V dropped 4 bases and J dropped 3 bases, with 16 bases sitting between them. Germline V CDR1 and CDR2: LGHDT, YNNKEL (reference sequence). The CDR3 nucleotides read TGTGCCAGCAGCCTAGGGACTCTTTTAGTCAAAAACATTCAGTACTTC. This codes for CASSLGTLLVKNIQYF.